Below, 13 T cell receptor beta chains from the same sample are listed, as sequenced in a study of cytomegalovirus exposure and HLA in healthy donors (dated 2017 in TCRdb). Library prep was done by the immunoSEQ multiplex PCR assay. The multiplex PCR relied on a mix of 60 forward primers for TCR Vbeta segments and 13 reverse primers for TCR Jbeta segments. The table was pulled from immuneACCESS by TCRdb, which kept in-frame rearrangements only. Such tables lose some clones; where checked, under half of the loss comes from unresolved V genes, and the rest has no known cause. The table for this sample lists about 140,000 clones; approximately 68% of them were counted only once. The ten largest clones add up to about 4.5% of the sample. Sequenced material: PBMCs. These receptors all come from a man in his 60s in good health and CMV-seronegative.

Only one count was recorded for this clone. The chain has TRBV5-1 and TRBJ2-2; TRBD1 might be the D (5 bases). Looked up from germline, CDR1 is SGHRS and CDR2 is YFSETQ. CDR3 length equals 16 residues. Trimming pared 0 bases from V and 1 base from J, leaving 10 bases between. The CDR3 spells CASSLVGLGNTGELFF. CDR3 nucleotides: TGCGCCAGCAGCTTGGTGGGGCTCGGGAACACCGGGGAGCTGTTTTTT.

DNA for the CDR3: TGCGCCAGCAGCTTGTCGCCAGACTCTGGAAACACCATATATTTT. Encoded protein: CASSLSPDSGNTIYF. J is TRBJ1-3 and V is TRBV5-1; no reliable D call. Trimming shortened V by 1 base and J by 0 bases, and 8 bases separated the two germline ends. Germline V gives CDR1 SGHRS, CDR2 YFSETQ. The CDR3 is made up of 15 amino acids.

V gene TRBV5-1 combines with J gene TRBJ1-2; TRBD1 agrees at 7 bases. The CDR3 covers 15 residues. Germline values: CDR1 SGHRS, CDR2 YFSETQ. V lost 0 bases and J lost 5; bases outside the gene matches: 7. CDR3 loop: CASSLGAGQYYGYTF. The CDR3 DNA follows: TGCGCCAGCAGCTTGGGGGCGGGACAGTATTATGGCTACACCTTC.

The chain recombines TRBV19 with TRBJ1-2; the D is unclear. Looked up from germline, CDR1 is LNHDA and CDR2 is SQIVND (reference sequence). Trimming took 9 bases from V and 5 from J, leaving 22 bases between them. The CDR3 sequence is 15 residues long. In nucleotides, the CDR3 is TGTGCCAGCACCCCTTACAGTTGGGGAGGTTATGGCTACACCTTC. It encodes CASTPYSWGGYGYTF.

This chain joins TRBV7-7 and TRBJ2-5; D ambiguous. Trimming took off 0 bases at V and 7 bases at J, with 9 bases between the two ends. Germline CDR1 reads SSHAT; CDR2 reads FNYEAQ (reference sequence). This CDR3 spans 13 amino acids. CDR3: CASSLAAGGTQYF. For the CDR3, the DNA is TGTGCCAGCAGCTTAGCAGCCGGCGGGACCCAGTACTTC.

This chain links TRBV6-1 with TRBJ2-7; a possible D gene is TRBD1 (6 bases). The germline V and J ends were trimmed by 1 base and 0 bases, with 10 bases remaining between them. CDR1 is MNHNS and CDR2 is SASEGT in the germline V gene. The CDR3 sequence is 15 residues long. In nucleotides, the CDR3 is TGTGCCAGCAGTGAAGGGACAGCTATCTCCTACGAGCAGTACTTC. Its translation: CASSEGTAISYEQYF.

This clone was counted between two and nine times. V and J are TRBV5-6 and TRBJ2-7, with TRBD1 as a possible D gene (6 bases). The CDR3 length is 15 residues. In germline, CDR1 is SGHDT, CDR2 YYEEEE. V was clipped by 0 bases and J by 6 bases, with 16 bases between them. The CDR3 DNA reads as TGTGCCAGCAGCTTGGATGCGACAGGAAGGGGCGAGCAGTACTTC. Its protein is CASSLDATGRGEQYF.

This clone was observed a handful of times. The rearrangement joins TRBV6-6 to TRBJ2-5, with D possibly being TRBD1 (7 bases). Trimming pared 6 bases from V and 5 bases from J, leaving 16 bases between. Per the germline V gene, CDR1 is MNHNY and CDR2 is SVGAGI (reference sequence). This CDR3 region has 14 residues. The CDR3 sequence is CASRPDRAGETQYF. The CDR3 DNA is TGTGCCAGCAGACCAGACAGGGCGGGGGAGACCCAGTACTTC.

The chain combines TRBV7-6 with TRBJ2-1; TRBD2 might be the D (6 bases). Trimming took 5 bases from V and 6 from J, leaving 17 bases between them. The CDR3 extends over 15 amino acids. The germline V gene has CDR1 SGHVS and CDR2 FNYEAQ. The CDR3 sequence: CASSPLGGVSNEQFF. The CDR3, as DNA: TGTGCCAGCAGCCCGTTGGGCGGGGTTAGCAATGAGCAGTTCTTC.

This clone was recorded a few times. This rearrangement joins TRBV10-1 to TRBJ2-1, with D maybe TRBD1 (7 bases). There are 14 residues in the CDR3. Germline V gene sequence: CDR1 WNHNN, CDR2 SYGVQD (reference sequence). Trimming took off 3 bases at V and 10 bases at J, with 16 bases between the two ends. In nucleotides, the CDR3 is TGCGCCAGCAGTGATGGACTACCGGACAGGGAGCAGTTCTTC. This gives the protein CASSDGLPDREQFF.

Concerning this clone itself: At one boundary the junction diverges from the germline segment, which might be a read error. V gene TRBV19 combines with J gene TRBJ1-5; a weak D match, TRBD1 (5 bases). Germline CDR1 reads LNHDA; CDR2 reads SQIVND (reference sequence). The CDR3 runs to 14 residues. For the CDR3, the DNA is TGTGCCAGTAGTGTAGAGACAGAATCGGCTGCGCAGCATTTT. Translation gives CASSVETESAAQHF.

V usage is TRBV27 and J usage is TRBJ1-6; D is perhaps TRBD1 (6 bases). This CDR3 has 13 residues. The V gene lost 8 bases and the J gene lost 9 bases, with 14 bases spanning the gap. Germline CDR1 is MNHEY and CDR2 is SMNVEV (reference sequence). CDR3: CASSGTFVSPLHF. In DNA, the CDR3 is TGTGCCAGCTCGGGGACATTCGTTTCACCCCTCCACTTT.

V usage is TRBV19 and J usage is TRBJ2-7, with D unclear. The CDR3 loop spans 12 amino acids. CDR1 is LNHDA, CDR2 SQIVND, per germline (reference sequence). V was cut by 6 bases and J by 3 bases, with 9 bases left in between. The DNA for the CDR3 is TGTGCCAGTAGCCCCGGCGGCTACGAGCAGTACTTC. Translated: CASSPGGYEQYF.